The rows below give T cell receptor beta chains drawn from one sample of a study of Tregs in tolerant kidney transplant recipients. Sequencing used immunoSEQ multiplex PCR; TCRdb keeps in-frame clones, though not all of them. Of just under 65,000 clones listed, about 98% are singletons. The sequencing used Tregs from blood, collected before the transplant. These receptors were obtained from a human donor who received a combined kidney and bone marrow transplant. Both conserved end residues are part of each CDR3.

TRBV7-2 | CASSLVASGSHEQFF
TRBV19 | CASSLGQTDTQYF
TRBV2 | CASSGQGNTEAFF
TRBV19 | CASSSGQDYGYTF
TRBV19 | CASSSLRDTEAFF
TRBV19 | CASSRRGATQETQYF
TRBV19 | CASSIDLGQVGAFF
TRBV11-1 | CASSFGSDTEAFF
TRBV28 | CASRRLAGGTYEQYF
TRBV5-1 | CASSSDKSYEQYF
TRBV7-2 | CASSFAGTDTYEQYF
TRBV19 | CATGGQGLRGYTF
TRBV5-1 | CASSGRGYSYEQYF
TRBV5-6 | CASSLFVVAGGPSGEQYF
TRBV9 | CASSVSGGAETQYF
TRBV7-8 | CASSGLTGGNTEAFF
TRBV28 | CASSSGSYTEAFF
TRBV10-3 | CATYQGAGQPQHF
TRBV20-1 | CSVTAGYGYTF
TRBV13 | CASSLQRRYQETQYF
TRBV4-1 | CASSQVGADTQYF
TRBV30 | CAWTGEETQYF
TRBV14 | CASSPRGRGRRAYNEQFF
TRBV6-5 | CASSWGYSSNQPQHF
TRBV4-3 | CASSRGQGGYEQYF
TRBV7-2 | CASSLGWGQGADNSPLHF
TRBV4-3 | CASSPRQDITDNEQFF